These T cell receptor beta chains were read from a single sample in a study of T cell responses to AZD1222 COVID-19 vaccine. Generated by immunoSEQ multiplex PCR, the TCRdb table keeps only in-frame clones and is missing some. The top ten hold 27% of the sample, which has about 76,000 clones, about 80% seen once. The specimen comprised peripheral blood, sampled 28 days after the second dose of the MenACWY control vaccine. The receptors originated from an adult who received the MenACWY meningococcal vaccine as a control. The CDR3 runs from the conserved cysteine through the conserved F or W. A D gene is named only where the DNA matches it firmly. Clone size is stated in some rows and not others, as once, few, many or a class when expanded.

j_call,clone_size,v_call,d_call,cdr3_nt,cdr3_aa
TRBJ1-5,-,TRBV6-6,-,TGTGCCAGCAGTTACTCTGGGGGGAATCAGCCCCAGCATTTT,CASSYSGGNQPQHF
TRBJ2-1,-,TRBV7-9,TRBD1,TGTGCCAGCAGCTTAGGGGACAGGGGCTCCTACAATGAGCAGTTCTTC,CASSLGDRGSYNEQFF
TRBJ1-5,-,TRBV2,-,TGTGCCAGCAGTGAAGTGCGGGCAGGAAATCAGCCCCAGCATTTT,CASSEVRAGNQPQHF
TRBJ2-2,-,TRBV27,TRBD2,TGTGCCAGCAGTTTACTAGCGGGAGGGAACGGGGAGCTGTTTTTT,CASSLLAGGNGELFF
TRBJ1-1,-,TRBV6-1,-,TGTGCCAGCAGTGAAGCACCAATTATGAACACTGAAGCTTTCTTT,CASSEAPIMNTEAFF
TRBJ1-2,few,TRBV11-2,-,TGTGCCAGCAGCTCATTGTCCAGGACCTATGGCTACACCTTC,CASSSLSRTYGYTF
TRBJ1-1,-,TRBV6-6,-,TGTGCCAGCAGTTATGGGGGGCCGACTGAAGCTTTCTTT,CASSYGGPTEAFF
TRBJ1-1,-,TRBV30,-,TGTGCCTGGTTCGGGACCCTTGAAACTGAAGCTTTCTTT,CAWFGTLETEAFF
TRBJ2-1,few,TRBV6-2/TRBV6-3,TRBD2,TGTGCCAGCAGTATAAGCGGGAGCAATGAGCAGTTCTTC,CASSISGSNEQFF
TRBJ2-2,-,TRBV23-1,-,TGCGCCAGCAGTCTTACACAGGCCGGGTCAAGAAACACCGGGGAGCTGTTTTTT,CASSLTQAGSRNTGELFF
TRBJ2-5,-,TRBV19,TRBD1,TGTGCCAGTAGTATATCATGGGACAGGCAAGAGACCCAGTACTTC,CASSISWDRQETQYF
TRBJ1-1,-,TRBV18,-,TGTGCCAGCTCACCAGAGGGGGTCAGCACTGAAGCTTTCTTT,CASSPEGVSTEAFF
TRBJ2-4,-,TRBV19,TRBD2,TGTGCCAGTAGTATGGGGGGGAGGGAAGGCGGCAAAAACATTCAGTACTTC,CASSMGGREGGKNIQYF
TRBJ2-1,few,TRBV6-6,-,TGTGCCAGCAGTTTTACAGGGTCCTACAATGAGCAGTTCTTC,CASSFTGSYNEQFF
TRBJ1-1,once,TRBV4-1,-,TGCGCCAGCAGCCAAGAACTGAACACTGAAGCTTTCTTT,CASSQELNTEAFF
TRBJ2-3,-,TRBV3-1/TRBV3-2,-,TGTGCCAGCAGCCGGAGGAGCACAGATACGCAGTATTTT,CASSRRSTDTQYF
TRBJ1-6,-,TRBV30,-,TGTGCCTGGAGTGCATATAGGACAGCCAATTCACCCCTCCACTTT,CAWSAYRTANSPLHF
TRBJ1-5,-,TRBV12-3/TRBV12-4,-,TGTGCCTCCGGGAGGGGGGGCAATCAGCCCCAGCATTTT,CASGRGGNQPQHF
TRBJ1-5,-,TRBV19,TRBD1,TGTGCCAGTACTAATACAGGGGCTCAGCCCCAGCATTTT,CASTNTGAQPQHF
TRBJ2-1,-,TRBV5-4,-,TGTGCCAGCAGCTTCTTACGGGGGCCGAGCTACAATGAGCAGTTCTTC,CASSFLRGPSYNEQFF
TRBJ1-1,-,TRBV18,-,TGTGCCAGCTCACCGCCTAAGGATAACACTGAAGCTTTCTTT,CASSPPKDNTEAFF
TRBJ1-5,-,TRBV3-1/TRBV3-2,-,TGTGCCGCCGGGAGACTAAATCAGCCCCAGCATTTT,CAAGRLNQPQHF
TRBJ2-2,-,TRBV3-1/TRBV3-2,-,TGTGCCAGCAGCCCGGGGGCACCCGGGGAGCTGTTTTTT,CASSPGAPGELFF
TRBJ2-5,-,TRBV28,-,TGTGCCAGCAGTCTGGGGGTTATGACCCAGTACTTC,CASSLGVMTQYF
TRBJ1-2,-,TRBV29-1,TRBD1,TGCAGCGTTGCGGGACAGGGGGATTTAAGTGGCTACACCTTC,CSVAGQGDLSGYTF
TRBJ2-3,-,TRBV30,-,TGTGCCTGGAGTCCGTCGGCAGCCACGCAGTATTTT,CAWSPSAATQYF
TRBJ2-1,-,TRBV2,-,TGTGCCAGCAGTGACTATTCTTTTAGCGGACCTTACTCCTACAATGAGCAGTTCTTC,CASSDYSFSGPYSYNEQFF
TRBJ2-7,-,TRBV29-1,-,TGCAGCGCGGGGCAGACGGACGAGCAGTACTTC,CSAGQTDEQYF
TRBJ2-1,-,TRBV6-5,-,TGTGCCAGCAGTTGGAGGGGGTACGATGAGCAGTTCTTC,CASSWRGYDEQFF
TRBJ2-7,-,TRBV18,-,TGTGCCAGCTCACCACTGTCAGGTTCTCCCTACGAGCAGTACTTC,CASSPLSGSPYEQYF
TRBJ2-1,once,TRBV6-5,-,TGTGCCAGCAGTCTCGCCCGGGGAGGGGGCAGTGAGCAGTTCTTC,CASSLARGGGSEQFF
TRBJ1-1,-,TRBV6-1,-,TGTGCCAGCAGTGATTATACTGAAGCTTTCTTT,CASSDYTEAFF